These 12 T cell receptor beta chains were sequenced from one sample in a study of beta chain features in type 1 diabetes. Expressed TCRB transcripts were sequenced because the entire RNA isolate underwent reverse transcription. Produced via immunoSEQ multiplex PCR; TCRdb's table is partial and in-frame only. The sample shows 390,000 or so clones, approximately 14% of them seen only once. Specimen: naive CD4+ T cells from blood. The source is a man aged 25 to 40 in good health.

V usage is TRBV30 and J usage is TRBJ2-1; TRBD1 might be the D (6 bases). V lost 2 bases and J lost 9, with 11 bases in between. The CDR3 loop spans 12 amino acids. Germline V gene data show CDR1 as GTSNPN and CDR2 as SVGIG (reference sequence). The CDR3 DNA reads TGTGCCTGGAGTCCCAGGGGAGCTGAGCAGTTCTTC. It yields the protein CAWSPRGAEQFF. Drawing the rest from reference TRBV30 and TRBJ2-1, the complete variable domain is SQTIHQWPATLVQPVGSPLSLECTVEGTSNPNLYWYRQAAGRGLQLLFYSVGIGQISSEVPQNLSASRPQDRQFILSSKKLLLSDSGFYLCAWSPRGAEQFFGPGTRLTVL.

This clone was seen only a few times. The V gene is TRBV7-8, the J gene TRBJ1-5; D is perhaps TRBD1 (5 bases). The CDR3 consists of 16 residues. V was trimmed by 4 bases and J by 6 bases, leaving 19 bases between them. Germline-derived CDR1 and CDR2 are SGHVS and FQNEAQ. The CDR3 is CASSSQLRDVGQPQHF. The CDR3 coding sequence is TGTGCCAGCAGCTCACAATTAAGGGACGTGGGTCAGCCCCAGCATTTT.

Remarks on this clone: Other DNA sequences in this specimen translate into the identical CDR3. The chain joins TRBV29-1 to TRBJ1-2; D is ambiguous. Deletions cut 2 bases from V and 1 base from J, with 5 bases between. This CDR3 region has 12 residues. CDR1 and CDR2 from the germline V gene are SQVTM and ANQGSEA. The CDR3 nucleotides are TGCAGCGTTGAAACCGGTAACTATGGCTACACCTTC. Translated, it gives CSVETGNYGYTF.

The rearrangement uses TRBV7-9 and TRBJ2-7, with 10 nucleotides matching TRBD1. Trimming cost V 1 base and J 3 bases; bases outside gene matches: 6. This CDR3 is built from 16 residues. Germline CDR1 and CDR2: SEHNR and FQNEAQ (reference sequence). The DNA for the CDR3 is TGTGCCAGCAGCTTAGGGGAGACAGGGGGCTTCTACGAGCAGTACTTC. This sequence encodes CASSLGETGGFYEQYF.

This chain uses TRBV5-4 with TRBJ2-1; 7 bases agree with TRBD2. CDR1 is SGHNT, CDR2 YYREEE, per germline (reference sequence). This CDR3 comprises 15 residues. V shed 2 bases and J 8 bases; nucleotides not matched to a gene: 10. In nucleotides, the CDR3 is TGTGCCAGCAGCTTTAGAGTCGGCGGGAGTGATGAGCAGTTCTTC. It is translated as CASSFRVGGSDEQFF.

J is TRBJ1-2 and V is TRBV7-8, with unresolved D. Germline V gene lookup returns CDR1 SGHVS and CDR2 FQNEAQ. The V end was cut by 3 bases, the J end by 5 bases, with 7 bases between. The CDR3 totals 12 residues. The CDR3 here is CASSFGDYGYTF. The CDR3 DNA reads TGTGCCAGCAGCTTCGGTGATTATGGCTACACCTTC.

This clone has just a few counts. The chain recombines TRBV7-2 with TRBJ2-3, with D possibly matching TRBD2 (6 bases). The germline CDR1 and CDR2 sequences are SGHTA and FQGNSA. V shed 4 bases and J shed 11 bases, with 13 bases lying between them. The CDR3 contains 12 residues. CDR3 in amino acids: CASSYRDLQQYF. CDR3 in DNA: TGTGCCAGCAGCTACCGGGACTTGCAGCAGTATTTT.

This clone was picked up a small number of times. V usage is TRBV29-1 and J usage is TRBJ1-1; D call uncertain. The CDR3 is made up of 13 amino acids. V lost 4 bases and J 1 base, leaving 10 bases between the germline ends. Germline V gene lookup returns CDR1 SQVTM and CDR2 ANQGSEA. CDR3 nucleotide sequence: TGCAGCGTTGTACCGGTTTGGAACACTGAAGCTTTCTTT. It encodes CSVVPVWNTEAFF.

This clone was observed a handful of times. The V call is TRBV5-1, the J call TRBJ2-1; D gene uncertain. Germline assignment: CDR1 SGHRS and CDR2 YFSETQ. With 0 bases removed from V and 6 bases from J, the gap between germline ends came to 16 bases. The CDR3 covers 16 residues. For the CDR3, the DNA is TGCGCCAGCAGCTTGGAGCTCAACCGGTTAGGCAATGAGCAGTTCTTC. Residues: CASSLELNRLGNEQFF.

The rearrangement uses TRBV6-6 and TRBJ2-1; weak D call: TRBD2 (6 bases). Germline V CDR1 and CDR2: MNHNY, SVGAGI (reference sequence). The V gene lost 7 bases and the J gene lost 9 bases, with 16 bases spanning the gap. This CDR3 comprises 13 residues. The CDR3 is CASTRASEGEQFF. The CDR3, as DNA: TGTGCCAGCACCAGAGCTAGCGAGGGTGAGCAGTTCTTC.

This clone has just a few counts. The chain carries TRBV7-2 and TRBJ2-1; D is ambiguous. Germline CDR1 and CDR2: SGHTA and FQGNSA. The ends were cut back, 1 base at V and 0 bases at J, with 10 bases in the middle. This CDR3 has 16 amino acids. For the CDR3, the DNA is TGTGCCAGCAGCTTAGTGGTGCAGAACTCCTACAATGAGCAGTTCTTC. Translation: CASSLVVQNSYNEQFF.

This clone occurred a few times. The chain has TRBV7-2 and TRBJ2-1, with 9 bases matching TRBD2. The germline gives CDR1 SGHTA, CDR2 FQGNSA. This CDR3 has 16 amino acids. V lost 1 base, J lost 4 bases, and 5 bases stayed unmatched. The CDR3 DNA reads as TGTGCCAGCAGCTTAGGGAGACTAGCGGCATACAATGAGCAGTTCTTC. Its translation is CASSLGRLAAYNEQFF.